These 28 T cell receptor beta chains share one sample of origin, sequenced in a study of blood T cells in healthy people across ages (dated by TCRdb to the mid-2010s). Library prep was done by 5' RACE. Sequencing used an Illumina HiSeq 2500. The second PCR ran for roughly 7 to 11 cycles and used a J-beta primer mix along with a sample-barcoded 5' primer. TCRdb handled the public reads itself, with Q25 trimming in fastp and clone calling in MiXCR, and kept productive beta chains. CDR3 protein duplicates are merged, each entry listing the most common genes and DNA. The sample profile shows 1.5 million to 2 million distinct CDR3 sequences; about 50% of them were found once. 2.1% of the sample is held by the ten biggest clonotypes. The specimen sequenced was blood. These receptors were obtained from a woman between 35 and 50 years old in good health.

CDR3 protein: CSVRQGPETQYF. Written as DNA, the CDR3 is TGCAGCGTCCGACAGGGGCCAGAGACCCAGTACTTC. The genes are TRBV29-1 and TRBJ2-5; 8 bases are a match to TRBD1. CDR3 length equals 12 residues. CDR1 SQVTM and CDR2 ANQGSEA come from the germline V gene. J was trimmed by 4 bases and V by 6 bases; bases with no gene match: 4. The full variable domain, its missing parts supplied by reference TRBV29-1 and TRBJ2-5, is SAVISQKPSRDICQRGTSLTIQCQVDSQVTMMFWYRQQPGQSLTLIATANQGSEATYESGFVIDKFPISRPNLTFSTLTVSNMSPEDSSIYLCSVRQGPETQYFGPGTRLLVL.

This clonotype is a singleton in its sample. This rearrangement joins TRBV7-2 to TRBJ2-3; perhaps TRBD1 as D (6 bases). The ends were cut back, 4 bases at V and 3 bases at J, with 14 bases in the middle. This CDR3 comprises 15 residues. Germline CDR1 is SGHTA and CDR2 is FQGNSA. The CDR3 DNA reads TGTGCCAGCAGCTGGAGACAGGTAGCGACAGATACGCAGTATTTT. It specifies CASSWRQVATDTQYF.

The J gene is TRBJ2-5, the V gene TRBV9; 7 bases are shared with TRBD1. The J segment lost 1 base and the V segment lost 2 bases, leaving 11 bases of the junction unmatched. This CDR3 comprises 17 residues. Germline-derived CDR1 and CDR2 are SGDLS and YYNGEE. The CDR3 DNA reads TGTGCCAGCAGCGTTATGTGGGGACAGCAATTCCAAGAGACCCAGTACTTC. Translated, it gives CASSVMWGQQFQETQYF.

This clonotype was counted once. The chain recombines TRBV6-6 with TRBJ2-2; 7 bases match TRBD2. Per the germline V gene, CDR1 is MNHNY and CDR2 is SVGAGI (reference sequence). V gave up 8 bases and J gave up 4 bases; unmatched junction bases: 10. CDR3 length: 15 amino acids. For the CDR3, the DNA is TGTGCCAGCTACACCGGGGGGACGGGCACCGGGGAGCTGTTTTTT. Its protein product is CASYTGGTGTGELFF.

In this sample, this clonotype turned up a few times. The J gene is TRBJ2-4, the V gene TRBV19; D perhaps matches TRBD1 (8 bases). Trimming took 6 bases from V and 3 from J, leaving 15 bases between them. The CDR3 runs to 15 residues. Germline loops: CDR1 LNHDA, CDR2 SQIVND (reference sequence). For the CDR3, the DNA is TGTGCCAGTAGCAAGGACAGGGAGGGCAAAAACATTCAGTACTTC. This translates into CASSKDREGKNIQYF.

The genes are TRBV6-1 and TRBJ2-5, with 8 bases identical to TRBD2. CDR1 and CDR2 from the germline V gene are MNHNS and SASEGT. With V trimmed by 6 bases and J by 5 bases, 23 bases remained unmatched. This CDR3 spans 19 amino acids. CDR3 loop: CASSPTGGLALVSGETQYF. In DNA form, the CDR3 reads TGTGCCAGCAGCCCCACCGGCGGACTAGCATTAGTGTCGGGGGAGACCCAGTACTTC.

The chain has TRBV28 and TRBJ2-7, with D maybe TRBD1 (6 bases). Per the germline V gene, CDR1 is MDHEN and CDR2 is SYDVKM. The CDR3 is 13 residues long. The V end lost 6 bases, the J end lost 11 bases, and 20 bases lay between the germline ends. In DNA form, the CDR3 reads TGTGCCAGCAGCCAGGACAGCAGGTTCTTTAAGTACTTC. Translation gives CASSQDSRFFKYF.

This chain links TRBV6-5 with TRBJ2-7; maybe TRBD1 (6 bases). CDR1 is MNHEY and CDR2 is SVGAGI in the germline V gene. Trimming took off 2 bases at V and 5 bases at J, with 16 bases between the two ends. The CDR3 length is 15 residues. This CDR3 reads CASSYEQGMFDEQYF. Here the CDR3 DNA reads TGTGCCAGCAGTTACGAACAGGGTATGTTTGACGAGCAGTACTTC.

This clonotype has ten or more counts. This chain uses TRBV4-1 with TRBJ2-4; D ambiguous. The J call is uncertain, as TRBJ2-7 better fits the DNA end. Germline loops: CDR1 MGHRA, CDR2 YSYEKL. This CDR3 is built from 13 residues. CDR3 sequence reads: CASSQGGGDEQYF. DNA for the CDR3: TGCGCCAGCAGCCAAGGCGGCGGTGACGAGCAGTACTTC.

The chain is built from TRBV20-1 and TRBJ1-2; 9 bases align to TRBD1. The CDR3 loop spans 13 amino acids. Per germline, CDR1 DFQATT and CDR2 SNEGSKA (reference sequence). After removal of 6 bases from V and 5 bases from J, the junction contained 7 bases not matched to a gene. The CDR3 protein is CSALRQGEYGYTF. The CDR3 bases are TGCAGTGCCCTCCGACAGGGGGAGTATGGCTACACCTTC.

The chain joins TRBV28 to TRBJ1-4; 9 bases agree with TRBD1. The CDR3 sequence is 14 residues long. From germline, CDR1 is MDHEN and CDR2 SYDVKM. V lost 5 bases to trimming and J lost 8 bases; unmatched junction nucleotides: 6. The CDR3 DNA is TGTGCCAGCAGTCCGCCCGGGACAGGGGAAAAACTGTTTTTT. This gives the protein CASSPPGTGEKLFF.

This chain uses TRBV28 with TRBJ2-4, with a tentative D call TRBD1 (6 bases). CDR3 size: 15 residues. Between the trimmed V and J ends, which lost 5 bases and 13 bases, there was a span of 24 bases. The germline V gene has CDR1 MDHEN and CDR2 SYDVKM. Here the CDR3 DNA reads TGTGCCAGCAGTCTCGGGACAACTAGGACCCCCTCGCAGTACTTC. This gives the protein CASSLGTTRTPSQYF.

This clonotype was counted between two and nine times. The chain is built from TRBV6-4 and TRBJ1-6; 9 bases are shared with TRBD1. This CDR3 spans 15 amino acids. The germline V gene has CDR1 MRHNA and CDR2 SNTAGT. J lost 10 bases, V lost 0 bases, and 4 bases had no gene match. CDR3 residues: CASSDSGTGQSPLHF. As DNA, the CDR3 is TGTGCCAGCAGTGACTCTGGGACAGGGCAGTCACCCCTCCACTTT.

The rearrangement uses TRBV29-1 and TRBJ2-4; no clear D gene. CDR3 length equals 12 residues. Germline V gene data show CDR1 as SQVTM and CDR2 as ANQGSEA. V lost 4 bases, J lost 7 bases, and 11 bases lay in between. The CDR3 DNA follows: TGCAGCGTTGTCTGGTCCCTCAACATTCAGTACTTC. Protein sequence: CSVVWSLNIQYF.

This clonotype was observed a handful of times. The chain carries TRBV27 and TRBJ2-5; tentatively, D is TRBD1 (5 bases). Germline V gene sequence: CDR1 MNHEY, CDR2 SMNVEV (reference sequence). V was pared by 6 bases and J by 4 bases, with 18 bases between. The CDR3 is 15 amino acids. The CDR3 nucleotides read TGTGCCAGCAGGGCAGGGTCTCTATATAGAGAGACCCAGTACTTC. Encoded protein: CASRAGSLYRETQYF.

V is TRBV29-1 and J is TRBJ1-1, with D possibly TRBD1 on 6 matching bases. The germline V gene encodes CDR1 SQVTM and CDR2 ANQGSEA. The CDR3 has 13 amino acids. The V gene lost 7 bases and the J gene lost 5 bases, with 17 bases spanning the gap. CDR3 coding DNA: TGCAGCGGGGGAGGGCAGGGGTGGACTGAAGCTTTCTTT. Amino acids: CSGGGQGWTEAFF.

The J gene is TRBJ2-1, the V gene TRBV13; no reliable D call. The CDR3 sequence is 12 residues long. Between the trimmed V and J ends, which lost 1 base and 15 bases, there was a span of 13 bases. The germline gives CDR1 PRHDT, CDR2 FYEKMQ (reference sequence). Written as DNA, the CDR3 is TGTGCCAGCAGCTTAGAGTCCTTTGGTGTGTTCTTC. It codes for CASSLESFGVFF.

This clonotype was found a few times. CDR3 coding DNA: TGCAGTGCTTCCGGGACAGGGGCTCGGCAGCCCCAGCATTTT. Its translation is CSASGTGARQPQHF. The chain is built from TRBV20-1 and TRBJ1-5; TRBD1 aligns across 10 bases. CDR1 and CDR2 from the germline V gene are DFQATT and SNEGSKA (reference sequence). The CDR3 runs to 14 residues. V lost 5 bases, J lost 7 bases, and 8 bases stayed unmatched.

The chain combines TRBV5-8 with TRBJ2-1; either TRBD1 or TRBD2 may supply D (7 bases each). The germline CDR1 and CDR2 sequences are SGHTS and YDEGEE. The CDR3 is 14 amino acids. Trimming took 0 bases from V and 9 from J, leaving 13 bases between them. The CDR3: CASSLEGAGAEQFF. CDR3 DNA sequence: TGTGCCAGCAGCTTGGAGGGGGCGGGGGCTGAGCAGTTCTTC.

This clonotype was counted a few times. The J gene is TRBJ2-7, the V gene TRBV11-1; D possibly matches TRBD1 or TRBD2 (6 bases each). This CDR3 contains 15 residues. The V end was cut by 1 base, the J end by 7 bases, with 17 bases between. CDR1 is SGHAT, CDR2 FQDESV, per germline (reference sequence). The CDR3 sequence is CASSLGGASVLEQYF. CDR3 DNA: TGTGCCAGCAGCTTAGGGGGGGCGTCGGTTTTGGAGCAGTACTTC.

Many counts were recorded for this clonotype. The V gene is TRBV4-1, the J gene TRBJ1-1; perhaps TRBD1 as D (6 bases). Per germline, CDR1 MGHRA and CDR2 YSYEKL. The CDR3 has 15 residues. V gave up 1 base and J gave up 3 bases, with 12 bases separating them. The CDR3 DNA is TGCGCCAGCAGCCAAGTCCAGGGGCGATACACTGAAGCTTTCTTT. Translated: CASSQVQGRYTEAFF.

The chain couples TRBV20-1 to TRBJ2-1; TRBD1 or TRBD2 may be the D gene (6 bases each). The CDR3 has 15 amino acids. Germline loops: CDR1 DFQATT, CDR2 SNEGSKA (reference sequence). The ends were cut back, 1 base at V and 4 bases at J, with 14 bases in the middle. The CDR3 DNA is TGCAGTGCTAGAGTTCGGAAAGGGGGGTACAATGAGCAGTTCTTC. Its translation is CSARVRKGGYNEQFF.

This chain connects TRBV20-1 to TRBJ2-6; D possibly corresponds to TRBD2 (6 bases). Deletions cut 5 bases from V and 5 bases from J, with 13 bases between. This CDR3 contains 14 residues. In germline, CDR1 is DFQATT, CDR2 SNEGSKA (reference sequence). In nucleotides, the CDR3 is TGCAGTGCTGCTGGAGGGCTAAGGGCCAACGTCCTGACTTTC. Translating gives CSAAGGLRANVLTF.

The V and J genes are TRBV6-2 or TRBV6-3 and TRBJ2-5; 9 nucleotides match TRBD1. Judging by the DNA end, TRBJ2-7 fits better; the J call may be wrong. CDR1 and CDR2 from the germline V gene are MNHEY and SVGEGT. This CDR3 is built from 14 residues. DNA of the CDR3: TGTGCCAGCAGATTAGGGACAGGGTTCTACGAGCAGTACTTC. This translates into CASRLGTGFYEQYF.

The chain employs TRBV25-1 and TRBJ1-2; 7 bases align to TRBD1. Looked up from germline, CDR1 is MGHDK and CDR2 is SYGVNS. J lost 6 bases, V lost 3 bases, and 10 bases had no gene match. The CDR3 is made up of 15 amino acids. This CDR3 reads CASSDRPGGAHGYTF. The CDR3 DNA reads TGTGCCAGCAGTGACCGCCCAGGGGGGGCGCATGGCTACACCTTC.

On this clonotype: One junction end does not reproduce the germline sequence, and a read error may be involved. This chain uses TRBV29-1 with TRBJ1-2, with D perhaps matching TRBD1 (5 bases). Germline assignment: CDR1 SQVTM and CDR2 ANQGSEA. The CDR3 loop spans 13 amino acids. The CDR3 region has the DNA TGCGGCGTTGACCCAGGGAGGGACTATGGCTACACCTTC. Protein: CGVDPGRDYGYTF.

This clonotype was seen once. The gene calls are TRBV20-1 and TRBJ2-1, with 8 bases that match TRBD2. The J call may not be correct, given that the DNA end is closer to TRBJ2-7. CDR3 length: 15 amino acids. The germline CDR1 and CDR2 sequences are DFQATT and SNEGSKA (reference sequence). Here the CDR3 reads CSADLAGSSYNEQYF. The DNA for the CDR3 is TGCAGTGCCGACTTAGCGGGAAGCTCCTACAATGAGCAGTACTTC.

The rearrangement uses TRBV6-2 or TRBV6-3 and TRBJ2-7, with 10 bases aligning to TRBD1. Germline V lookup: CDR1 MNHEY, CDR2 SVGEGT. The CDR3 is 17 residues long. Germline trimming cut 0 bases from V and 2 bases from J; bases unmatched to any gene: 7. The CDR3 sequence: CASSYSRIGQGAYEQYF. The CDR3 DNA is TGTGCCAGCAGTTACTCACGAATCGGACAGGGGGCCTACGAGCAGTACTTC.